Below are 10 T cell receptor beta chains sequenced from a single sample in a study of T-cell reconstitution after alpha-beta-depleted transplantation in children. This sample's TCRbeta library carried unique molecular identifier barcodes. MiXCR, run by TCRdb on the PCR reads, gives a single entry per CDR3 protein. The sample lists about 540,000 distinct CDR3 sequences, 27% occurring once. The sequencing here drew on PBMCs, taken before TCRalphabeta/CD19-depleted stem cell transplant. The receptors come from a boy in the first two years of life with Wiskott-Aldrich syndrome, due to receive a stem cell transplant.

This clonotype was seen more than once but under ten times. This sequence joins TRBV3-1 and TRBJ2-6; D is unclear. Per the germline V gene, CDR1 is LGHDT and CDR2 is YNNKEL (reference sequence). V shed 0 bases and J shed 0 bases, with 3 bases lying between them. The CDR3 is made up of 15 amino acids. The CDR3 region is CASSQDFSGANVLTF. CDR3 nucleotides: TGTGCCAGCAGCCAAGACTTCTCTGGGGCCAACGTCCTGACTTTC.

The chain is built from TRBV5-1 and TRBJ2-5; D is tentatively TRBD1 or TRBD2 (5 bases each). The CDR3 covers 16 residues. Trimming removed 0 bases at V and 4 bases at J, with 16 bases between. Germline V CDR1 and CDR2: SGHRS, YFSETQ. The CDR3 region is CASSLVLRGVGETQYF. The CDR3 region has the DNA TGCGCCAGCAGCTTGGTTCTTAGAGGGGTTGGAGAGACCCAGTACTTC. The full variable domain, in which reference TRBV5-1 and TRBJ2-5 provide the parts outside the CDR3, is KAGVTQTPRYLIKTRGQQVTLSCSPISGHRSVSWYQQTPGQGLQFLFEYFSETQRNKGNFPGRFSGRQFSNSRSEMNVSTLELGDSALYLCASSLVLRGVGETQYFGPGTRLLVL.

This clonotype was observed a few times. The J gene is TRBJ1-5, the V gene TRBV20-1; 9 bases align to TRBD1. Trimming cost V 6 bases and J 4 bases; bases outside gene matches: 7. This CDR3 is built from 14 residues. Germline V CDR1 and CDR2: DFQATT, SNEGSKA (reference sequence). The CDR3 reads CSARGQGGNQPQHF. In DNA, the CDR3 is TGCAGTGCCCGGGGACAGGGAGGAAATCAGCCCCAGCATTTT.

Comments on this clonotype: A much more abundant neighbour one base away suggests this may be a read error. The V and J genes are TRBV5-1 and TRBJ2-1; no clear D gene. CDR3 length: 13 residues. V shed 0 bases and J shed 5 bases, with 6 bases lying between them. Per germline, CDR1 SGHRS and CDR2 YFSETQ. CDR3 sequence reads: CASSLASNNEQFF. The CDR3 coding sequence is TGCGCCAGCAGCTTGGCCTCAAACAATGAGCAGTTCTTC. Based on the CDR3 plus reference TRBV5-1 and TRBJ2-1, the full variable domain is KAGVTQTPRYLIKTRGQQVTLSCSPISGHRSVSWYQQTPGQGLQFLFEYFSETQRNKGNFPGRFSGRQFSNSRSEMNVSTLELGDSALYLCASSLASNNEQFFGPGTRLTVL.

V and J are TRBV20-1 and TRBJ1-6; D gene uncertain. With 0 bases removed from V and 9 bases from J, the gap between germline ends came to 12 bases. In germline, CDR1 is DFQATT, CDR2 SNEGSKA (reference sequence). This CDR3 has 14 amino acids. The CDR3 spells CSARDQGSSSPLHF. CDR3 DNA: TGCAGTGCTAGAGATCAAGGTTCGAGTTCACCCCTCCACTTT.

This clonotype has only a few counts. V gene TRBV6-2 or TRBV6-3 combines with J gene TRBJ2-1; 8 bases are shared with TRBD2. With 6 bases clipped from V and 8 bases from J, the junction kept 12 bases outside the gene matches. Germline CDR1 reads MNHEY; CDR2 reads SVGEGT. The CDR3 runs to 15 residues. CDR3 region: CASSSGLAGTDEQFF. The CDR3 nucleotides are TGTGCCAGCAGCTCCGGACTAGCAGGTACGGATGAGCAGTTCTTC.

V gene TRBV12-3 or TRBV12-4 combines with J gene TRBJ2-7; D perhaps matches TRBD2 (6 bases). The ends were cut back, 7 bases at V and 1 base at J, with 8 bases in the middle. The CDR3 loop spans 12 amino acids. This CDR3 reads CASTSDSYEQYF. DNA of the CDR3: TGTGCCAGCACTAGCGATTCCTACGAGCAGTACTTC.

The genes are TRBV20-1 and TRBJ2-1; D unresolved. CDR1 and CDR2 from the germline V gene are DFQATT and SNEGSKA (reference sequence). V lost 0 bases to trimming and J lost 1 base, with 10 bases between them. The CDR3 length is 15 residues. The CDR3 bases are TGCAGTGCTAGAGATGCGGCCAAATCCTACAATGAGCAGTTCTTC. This codes for CSARDAAKSYNEQFF.

The CDR3 region has the DNA TGCGCCAGCAAACGGAGTTCTGGCACAGATACGCAGTATTTT. As protein: CASKRSSGTDTQYF. The chain combines TRBV5-1 with TRBJ2-3; D not resolved. Germline loops: CDR1 SGHRS, CDR2 YFSETQ. The CDR3 totals 14 residues. Trimming stripped 6 bases from V and 1 base from J, with 12 bases between.

This clonotype showed up just a few times. The chain combines TRBV7-9 with TRBJ1-1, with TRBD1 identical over 7 bases. Trimming took 5 bases from V and 4 from J; bases not matched to a gene: 7. The CDR3 has 14 amino acids. Germline assignment: CDR1 SEHNR and CDR2 FQNEAQ (reference sequence). The CDR3 region is CASSVKGALTEAFF. DNA of the CDR3: TGTGCCAGCAGCGTTAAGGGGGCCCTCACTGAAGCTTTCTTT.